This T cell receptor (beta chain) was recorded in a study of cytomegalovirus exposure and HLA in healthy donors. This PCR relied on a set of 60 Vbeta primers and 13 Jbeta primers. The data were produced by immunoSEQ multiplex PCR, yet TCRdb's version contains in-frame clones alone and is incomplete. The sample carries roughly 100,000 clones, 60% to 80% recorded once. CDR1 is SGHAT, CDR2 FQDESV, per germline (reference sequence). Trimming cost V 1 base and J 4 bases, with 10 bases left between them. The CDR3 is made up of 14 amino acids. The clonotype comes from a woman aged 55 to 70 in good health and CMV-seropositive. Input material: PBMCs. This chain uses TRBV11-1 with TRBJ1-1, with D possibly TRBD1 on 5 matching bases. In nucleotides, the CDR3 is TGTGCCAGCAGCTTAGATGCCAGGGCCACTGAAGCTTTCTTT. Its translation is CASSLDARATEAFF.